This record looks at one T cell receptor beta chain sequence and its context. Its antigen remains unknown. Time point defined: week 5, during vaccination. Each dose delivered 300 ug of mutant IDH1 20-mer peptide subcutaneously with imiquimod. Each tumor in the donors was a new WHO grade 3 or 4 astrocytoma, IDH1-mutant and ATRX-lost. The sample originates from a study of a mutant IDH1 vaccine in newly diagnosed glioma. The overall study: There were eight vaccinations for patients, given in weeks 1, 3, 5, 7, 11, 15, 19 and 23. Earlier care involved radiotherapy, temozolomide, or both, and the majority received both. Vaccination began 4-6 weeks post radiotherapy alone, or with temozolomide cycles.

The method was immunoSEQ multiplex PCR; TCRdb's version includes in-frame clones alone and lacks a portion of them. The table records tens of thousands of clones, 90% to 95% of them present only once. This sample comprised PBMCs, obtained from a glioma patient whose treatment included an IDH1 peptide vaccine. The receptor was derived from a woman aged 50 to 60 with glioma.

CDR3 sequence (DNA): TGTGCCAGCAGCGCCCGGGACTTCCACACAGATACGCAGTATTTT. It specifies CASSARDFHTDTQYF. The chain combines TRBV9 with TRBJ2-3; perhaps TRBD2 as D (6 bases). The CDR3 extends over 15 amino acids. Trimming left V 3 bases short and J 2 bases short, with 13 bases between. Germline CDR1 reads SGDLS; CDR2 reads YYNGEE.